This entry features one T cell receptor (beta chain) sequence. This entry comes from a study of blood T cell repertoires in COVID-19. Study-level information: Collection of acute and convalescent COVID-19 samples took place in the United States, Italy and Spain. PBMCs, B-cell-depleted T cells, or T cells provided the cDNA or gDNA that made up the material.

Original processing methods: By means of reference gene primer amplification, nucleated cell counts were estimated. Libraries were prepared by immunoSEQ multiplex PCR; TCRdb keeps only in-frame clonotypes and omits some of them. That table furnishes V, J and clone size, whereas the DNA furnished D and trimming. The sample has roughly 200,000 clones, 60% to 85% seen once. Germline V gene sequence: CDR1 LNHDA, CDR2 SQIVND (reference sequence). There are 19 residues in the CDR3. J was trimmed by 1 base and V by 4 bases; bases with no gene match: 14. The TCR sequence derives from a woman between 50 and 59 years old with active or convalescent COVID-19. What was sequenced was peripheral blood. This chain joins TRBV19 and TRBJ1-5; 9 nucleotides line up with TRBD1. The CDR3 DNA follows: TGTGCCAGTAGTAGGGGGCCGGGACAGGGTTTCTTGAGCAATCAGCCCCAGCATTTT. The encoded protein is CASSRGPGQGFLSNQPQHF.